These T cell receptor beta chains were read from a single sample in a study of blood T cell repertoires in COVID-19. The assay was immunoSEQ multiplex PCR, and TCRdb's table has in-frame clones only and misses some. Here the sample spans some 400,000 clones, 80% to 90% being singletons. The sequencing input was PBMCs or T cells enriched from blood (not recorded which). These receptors were obtained from a young man who had recovered from COVID-19. Each CDR3 is given with its conserved first and last residue. Each record gives: clone size, J gene, D gene, V gene, CDR3 length, CDR3 DNA, CDR3 protein. A D gene is named only where the DNA matches it firmly. For some rows the clone size is stated as once, few or many, or as a class when expanded; others skip it.

abundance: few
j_gene: TRBJ1-5
d_gene: -
v_gene: TRBV30
len: 13
CDR3nt: TGTGCCTGGAGTGTACGCGGCAATCAGCCCCAGCATTTT
CDR3aa: CAWSVRGNQPQHF

abundance: -
j_gene: TRBJ2-7
d_gene: -
v_gene: TRBV6-5
len: 14
CDR3nt: TGTGCCAGCAGTTATTCAACAGAGACCTACGAGCAGTACTTC
CDR3aa: CASSYSTETYEQYF

abundance: -
j_gene: TRBJ1-6
d_gene: -
v_gene: TRBV7-3
len: 16
CDR3nt: TGTGCCAGCAGCTTAACTGCAGGGGTCGGTAATTCACCCCTCCACTTT
CDR3aa: CASSLTAGVGNSPLHF

abundance: few
j_gene: TRBJ2-2
d_gene: TRBD2
v_gene: TRBV9
len: 16
CDR3nt: TGTGCCAGCAGCGTAGGGCTAGCGGGGAACACCGGGGAGCTGTTTTTT
CDR3aa: CASSVGLAGNTGELFF

abundance: -
j_gene: TRBJ1-2
d_gene: TRBD1
v_gene: TRBV2
len: 16
CDR3nt: TGTGCTTTGGCGGGCGGGGTTTTTGACAGGGGCTATGGCTACACCTTC
CDR3aa: CALAGGVFDRGYGYTF

abundance: -
j_gene: TRBJ2-5
d_gene: -
v_gene: TRBV30
len: 12
CDR3nt: TGTGCCTTTAAGGGGGGGGCTGAGACCCAGTACTTC
CDR3aa: CAFKGGAETQYF

abundance: -
j_gene: TRBJ2-1
d_gene: TRBD1
v_gene: TRBV5-1
len: 15
CDR3nt: TGCGCCAGCAGTAGGTCTGGGACAGCGGACAATGAGCAGTTCTTC
CDR3aa: CASSRSGTADNEQFF

abundance: -
j_gene: TRBJ2-2
d_gene: -
v_gene: TRBV29-1
len: 14
CDR3nt: TGCAGCGTTGTAGGCAGGGGAAGGACCGGGGAGCTGTTTTTT
CDR3aa: CSVVGRGRTGELFF

abundance: -
j_gene: TRBJ1-6
d_gene: -
v_gene: TRBV27
len: 16
CDR3nt: TGTGCCAGCAGTTTAGGACTGGCATCCTATAATTCACCCCTCCACTTT
CDR3aa: CASSLGLASYNSPLHF

abundance: -
j_gene: TRBJ2-7
d_gene: TRBD2
v_gene: TRBV18
len: 14
CDR3nt: TGTGCCAGCTCACCCGCCGGGGGGTTCTTTGAGCAGTACTTC
CDR3aa: CASSPAGGFFEQYF

abundance: -
j_gene: TRBJ1-5
d_gene: TRBD1
v_gene: TRBV28
len: 15
CDR3nt: TGTGCCAGCAGTTTTGGACAGGTCCTACTTCAGCCCCAGCATTTT
CDR3aa: CASSFGQVLLQPQHF

abundance: -
j_gene: TRBJ1-1
d_gene: -
v_gene: TRBV10-3
len: 14
CDR3nt: TGTGCCATCAGTGGTGCGGCGGCGGGAGGAAAAGCTTTCTTT
CDR3aa: CAISGAAAGGKAFF

abundance: -
j_gene: TRBJ2-3
d_gene: TRBD1
v_gene: TRBV5-4
len: 14
CDR3nt: TGTGCCAGCAGCCCCGGGACAGAAACAGATACGCAGTATTTT
CDR3aa: CASSPGTETDTQYF

abundance: -
j_gene: TRBJ1-1
d_gene: -
v_gene: TRBV15
len: 15
CDR3nt: TGTGCCACCAGTCCACGGGCGGGCAGGAACACTGAAGCTTTCTTT
CDR3aa: CATSPRAGRNTEAFF

abundance: -
j_gene: TRBJ1-2
d_gene: TRBD1
v_gene: TRBV10-2
len: 14
CDR3nt: TGCGCCAGCAGCTCACAGGGGGCAGGCTATGGCTACACCTTC
CDR3aa: CASSSQGAGYGYTF

abundance: -
j_gene: TRBJ2-5
d_gene: -
v_gene: TRBV9
len: 15
CDR3nt: TGTGCCAGCAGCGATCTAGGAACCTTTTCGCAGACCCAGTACTTC
CDR3aa: CASSDLGTFSQTQYF

abundance: -
j_gene: TRBJ2-1
d_gene: -
v_gene: TRBV6-6
len: 16
CDR3nt: TGTGCCAGCAGTCGATCCGGGCTAGCCGTCTACAATGAGCAGTTCTTC
CDR3aa: CASSRSGLAVYNEQFF